These 31 T cell receptor beta chains were all obtained from the same sample, sequenced in a study of T cell repertoires in ileal Crohn's disease. Sequenced by immunoSEQ multiplex PCR; TCRdb stores in-frame clones only, minus some. The table lists 15,000 to 20,000 clones, about 86% of them singletons. Sequencing input: ileal tissue. All receptors come from an adult with Crohn's disease.

As to this clone: At one of its ends the junction is not consistent with the germline gene, which may arise from a read error. This chain links TRBV15 with TRBJ2-1, with TRBD2 identical over 14 bases. Germline assignment: CDR1 LNHNV and CDR2 YYDKDF (reference sequence). The CDR3 extends over 15 amino acids. CDR3 in DNA: TGTGCCACCAGCAGAGATCGACTAGCGGGAGGGCCATGGCTCTTC. This codes for CATSRDRLAGGPWLF. Full variable domain (missing parts from reference TRBV15 and TRBJ2-1): DAMVIQNPRYQVTQFGKPVTLSCSQTLNHNVMYWYQQKSSQAPKLLFHYYDKDFNNEADTPDNFQSRRPNTSFCFLDIRSPGLGDTAMYLCATSRDRLAGGPWLFGPGTRLTVL.

V usage is TRBV28 and J usage is TRBJ2-5; 8 nucleotides align to TRBD1. The germline V gene encodes CDR1 MDHEN and CDR2 SYDVKM. The V segment lost 8 bases and the J segment 2 bases; nucleotides outside the gene matches: 10. CDR3 length: 15 residues. The CDR3 DNA reads TGTGCCAGCGGGATAGGACAGGGAGGACAAGAGACCCAGTACTTC. It codes for CASGIGQGGQETQYF.

This chain links TRBV28 with TRBJ1-2; tentative D call: TRBD1 (6 bases). CDR3 length: 16 amino acids. Germline values: CDR1 MDHEN, CDR2 SYDVKM. Trimming left V 1 base short and J 8 bases short, with 20 bases between. The CDR3 reads CASSLLTPGAGGGYTF. The CDR3 coding sequence is TGTGCCAGCAGTTTATTAACGCCAGGGGCTGGGGGCGGCTACACCTTC.

V is TRBV5-1 and J is TRBJ2-1; tentative D call: TRBD2 (6 bases). Between the trimmed V and J ends, which lost 0 bases and 4 bases, there was a span of 14 bases. CDR1 and CDR2 (germline): SGHRS, YFSETQ. This CDR3 contains 16 residues. CDR3 amino acids: CASSLGDAGKYNEQFF. In DNA form, the CDR3 reads TGCGCCAGCAGCTTGGGGGACGCGGGAAAATACAATGAGCAGTTCTTC. The variable domain in full, completed from reference TRBV5-1 and TRBJ2-1, reads KAGVTQTPRYLIKTRGQQVTLSCSPISGHRSVSWYQQTPGQGLQFLFEYFSETQRNKGNFPGRFSGRQFSNSRSEMNVSTLELGDSALYLCASSLGDAGKYNEQFFGPGTRLTVL.

The rearrangement joins TRBV18 to TRBJ1-2; possible D gene TRBD1, 6 bases. Trimming took 5 bases from V and 6 from J, leaving 13 bases between them. CDR3 length: 13 amino acids. The germline gives CDR1 KGHSH, CDR2 LQKENI. CDR3 region: CASSEQGKHGYTF. The CDR3 bases are TGTGCCAGCTCAGAACAGGGTAAACATGGCTACACCTTC.

This rearrangement joins TRBV12-5 to TRBJ2-7; TRBD1 aligns across 9 bases. V shed 8 bases and J 5 bases; nucleotides not matched to a gene: 13. The CDR3 length is 15 residues. Germline values: CDR1 LGHNT, CDR2 FRNRAP. The DNA of the CDR3 is TGTGCTAGTCAGAAGTTCGGGACAGGGACTAACGAGCAGTACTTC. Its translation is CASQKFGTGTNEQYF.

V is TRBV2 and J is TRBJ2-1; D perhaps matches TRBD2 (5 bases). Germline assignment: CDR1 SNHLY and CDR2 FYNNEI. The CDR3 is 13 amino acids. Trimming took off 8 bases at V and 3 bases at J, with 11 bases between the two ends. In DNA, the CDR3 is TGTGCCAGCCGAGACGGGGTCTACAATGAGCAGTTCTTC. Protein product: CASRDGVYNEQFF.

Only a few counts were recorded for this clone. V gene TRBV7-6 combines with J gene TRBJ2-5, with D possibly matching TRBD1 (6 bases). The CDR3 is 16 residues long. Germline loops: CDR1 SGHVS, CDR2 FNYEAQ. V was shortened by 3 bases and J by 5 bases, with 19 bases between the two germline ends. CDR3 bases: TGTGCCAGCAGCTTCGGGACAAGGGCCCTTGGGGAGACCCAGTACTTC. Its protein product is CASSFGTRALGETQYF. The full variable domain, completed using reference TRBV7-6 and TRBJ2-5, is GAGVSQSPRYKVTKRGQDVALRCDPISGHVSLYWYRQALGQGPEFLTYFNYEAQQDKSGLPNDRFSAERPEGSISTLTIQRTEQRDSAMYRCASSFGTRALGETQYFGPGTRLLVL.

This clone has only one observation. The chain couples TRBV6-1 to TRBJ1-1, with D possibly being TRBD1 (6 bases). CDR3 size: 15 residues. Per germline, CDR1 MNHNS and CDR2 SASEGT. V gave up 7 bases and J gave up 0 bases, with 15 bases separating them. In DNA, the CDR3 is TGTGCCAGCACTGGGGGCGAGTTCTTGAACACTGAAGCTTTCTTT. This encodes CASTGGEFLNTEAFF.

This sequence joins TRBV4-1 and TRBJ1-2, with D hard to call. V shed 1 base and J shed 4 bases, with 10 bases lying between them. The CDR3 totals 14 residues. Germline CDR1 MGHRA, CDR2 YSYEKL. In DNA, the CDR3 is TGCGCCAGCAGCCAAGGAGGTCTCGGCTATGGCTACACCTTC. Its protein product is CASSQGGLGYGYTF.

This clone appeared a single time. This rearrangement joins TRBV5-4 to TRBJ1-5; TRBD1 matches at 8 bases. This CDR3 has 15 amino acids. Germline assignment: CDR1 SGHNT and CDR2 YYREEE (reference sequence). Trimming took 4 bases from V and 3 from J; bases not matched to a gene: 6. CDR3 in DNA: TGTGCCAGCAGCGGCGGGACAGGCTCCAATCAGCCCCAGCATTTT. Protein: CASSGGTGSNQPQHF.

This chain joins TRBV9 and TRBJ2-7, with 12 bases lining up with TRBD2. The J segment lost 5 bases and the V segment lost 1 base, leaving 10 bases of the junction unmatched. CDR1 is SGDLS, CDR2 YYNGEE, per germline. The CDR3 sequence is 17 residues long. DNA for the CDR3: TGTGCCAGCAGCGTATCCCTGCTAGCGGGAGGGGGGGACGAGCAGTACTTC. Translated, it gives CASSVSLLAGGGDEQYF. Looking up the rest from reference TRBV9 and TRBJ2-7 gives the full variable domain: DSGVTQTPKHLITATGQRVTLRCSPRSGDLSVYWYQQSLDQGLQFLIQYYNGEERAKGNILERFSAQQFPDLHSELNLSSLELGDSALYFCASSVSLLAGGGDEQYFGPGTRLTVT.

This clone was recorded a few times. This chain joins TRBV10-1 and TRBJ2-1, with 10 bases aligning to TRBD1. CDR3 length: 14 residues. The V and J ends lost 6 bases and 9 bases, in that order; junction bases with no gene match: 8. Looked up from germline, CDR1 is WNHNN and CDR2 is SYGVQD (reference sequence). For the CDR3, the DNA is TGCGCCAGCAGGGGGGGACAGGGGTCCAGTGAGCAGTTCTTC. Its translation: CASRGGQGSSEQFF.

The table lists this clone with a few counts. This chain links TRBV5-1 with TRBJ1-1; 9 positions match TRBD1. CDR1 SGHRS and CDR2 YFSETQ come from the germline V gene. V gave up 4 bases and J gave up 1 base; unmatched junction bases: 8. The CDR3 spans 16 residues. For the CDR3, the DNA is TGCGCCAGCAGCCCTGGACAGGGGACACCGAACACTGAAGCTTTCTTT. Translation gives CASSPGQGTPNTEAFF.

The V and J genes are TRBV19 and TRBJ1-2, with TRBD1 as a possible D gene (6 bases). CDR3 length: 14 residues. V gave up 7 bases and J gave up 1 base, with 13 bases separating them. CDR1 is LNHDA and CDR2 is SQIVND in the germline V gene (reference sequence). CDR3 nucleotides: TGTGCCAGTAACCCAGGACAGAATAACTATGGCTACACCTTC. Translated, it gives CASNPGQNNYGYTF.

The V gene is TRBV30, the J gene TRBJ2-3; 9 bases align to TRBD1. V was pared by 3 bases and J by 2 bases, with 6 bases of the junction left unmatched. The CDR3 is made up of 15 amino acids. Germline V gives CDR1 GTSNPN, CDR2 SVGIG (reference sequence). CDR3 in DNA: TGTGCCTGGAGGCCGAGGGACAGGGACACAGATACGCAGTATTTT. This encodes CAWRPRDRDTDTQYF.

The rearrangement uses TRBV6-5 and TRBJ1-1; the match to TRBD1 covers 7 bases. The CDR3 sequence is 14 residues long. CDR1 is MNHEY and CDR2 is SVGAGI in the germline V gene. J lost 7 bases, V lost 4 bases, and 9 bases had no gene match. The CDR3 protein is CASSLLTGKVEAFF. CDR3 coding DNA: TGTGCCAGCAGTTTGCTGACAGGGAAAGTTGAAGCTTTCTTT.

The chain employs TRBV7-8 and TRBJ2-5; D is uncertain. Trimming took off 5 bases at V and 4 bases at J, with 11 bases between the two ends. The CDR3 totals 13 residues. CDR1 is SGHVS and CDR2 is FQNEAQ in the germline V gene. CDR3 residues: CASSPINVETQYF. CDR3 nucleotides: TGTGCCAGCAGCCCCATCAATGTAGAGACCCAGTACTTC.

This clone was detected a few times. The gene calls are TRBV11-2 and TRBJ1-1; the D is unclear. Trimming left V 6 bases short and J 3 bases short, with 5 bases between. CDR1 SGHAT and CDR2 FQNNGV come from the germline V gene. CDR3 length equals 11 residues. CDR3 sequence: CASREYTEAFF. The CDR3 DNA sequence: TGTGCCAGCAGGGAGTACACTGAAGCTTTCTTT.

V is TRBV2 and J is TRBJ2-1; 7 bases match TRBD1. Trimming took 6 bases from V and 3 from J; bases not matched to a gene: 2. The CDR3 contains 13 residues. Germline V CDR1 and CDR2: SNHLY, FYNNEI. The CDR3 reads CASSQGDYNEQFF. The CDR3 coding sequence is TGTGCCAGCAGCCAGGGGGACTACAATGAGCAGTTCTTC.

In its sample, this clone was seen once. The V call is TRBV29-1, the J call TRBJ2-5; a possible D gene is TRBD1 (5 bases). The DNA end is a closer match to TRBJ2-7, so the J assignment may be wrong. Per germline, CDR1 SQVTM and CDR2 ANQGSEA. CDR3 length equals 11 residues. The CDR3, as DNA: TGCAGCGTTGGGACAAACTACGAGCAGTACTTC. This sequence encodes CSVGTNYEQYF.

V is TRBV11-2 and J is TRBJ1-4, with TRBD1 identical over 7 bases. This CDR3 region has 17 residues. CDR1 SGHAT and CDR2 FQNNGV come from the germline V gene. V shed 5 bases and J 3 bases; nucleotides not matched to a gene: 12. CDR3 nucleotide sequence: TGTGCCAGCAGCGCGGGATCGAAGGGGGCAGCTAATGAAAAACTGTTTTTT. This sequence encodes CASSAGSKGAANEKLFF.

V usage is TRBV7-3 and J usage is TRBJ2-6, with D possibly matching TRBD1 (5 bases). Germline V gene sequence: CDR1 SGHTA, CDR2 FQGTGA. The V end was cut by 5 bases, the J end by 6 bases, with 11 bases between. The CDR3 is 14 amino acids. CDR3: CASSQSGMANVLTF. Here the CDR3 DNA reads TGTGCCAGCAGCCAATCAGGGATGGCCAACGTCCTGACTTTC.

The V call is TRBV14, the J call TRBJ1-1, with D perhaps TRBD1 (5 bases). Trimming pared 1 base from V and 3 bases from J, leaving 9 bases between. The CDR3 runs 14 residues. Germline values: CDR1 SGHDN, CDR2 FVKESK. The CDR3 DNA sequence: TGTGCCAGCAGCCAAGTGGCAGGGTACACTGAAGCTTTCTTT. This translates into CASSQVAGYTEAFF. The full variable domain, in which reference TRBV14 and TRBJ1-1 provide the parts outside the CDR3, is EAGVTQFPSHSVIEKGQTVTLRCDPISGHDNLYWYRRVMGKEIKFLLHFVKESKQDESGMPNNRFLAERTGGTYSTLKVQPAELEDSGVYFCASSQVAGYTEAFFGQGTRLTVV.

The V and J genes are TRBV19 and TRBJ1-1; D gene ambiguous. V dropped 5 bases and J dropped 3 bases, with 13 bases sitting between them. The CDR3 loop spans 14 amino acids. Germline values: CDR1 LNHDA, CDR2 SQIVND (reference sequence). The CDR3 coding sequence is TGTGCCAGTAGTTCCCCAGTTGGGCACACTGAAGCTTTCTTT. Its translation: CASSSPVGHTEAFF.

This clone was counted only a few times. The gene calls are TRBV10-2 and TRBJ2-3; 14 bases agree with TRBD2. V shed 4 bases and J 5 bases; nucleotides not matched to a gene: 20. This CDR3 has 21 residues. CDR1 and CDR2 (germline): WSHSY, SAAADI. CDR3 loop: CASSAVGRTPRGTSGGDTQYF. DNA of the CDR3: TGCGCCAGCAGTGCAGTAGGCCGGACACCGCGAGGGACTAGCGGGGGAGATACGCAGTATTTT.

The chain carries TRBV7-3 and TRBJ2-7; 15 bases are a match to TRBD2. Germline V gene lookup returns CDR1 SGHTA and CDR2 FQGTGA. The length of the CDR3 is 17 residues. Trimming at V came to 1 base and at J to 2 bases, leaving 3 bases not matched to a gene. The CDR3 nucleotides are TGTGCCAGCAGCTTAAGAGGGACTAGCGGGAGGCCCTACGAGCAGTACTTC. This encodes CASSLRGTSGRPYEQYF.

The CDR3 region is CASSYGGVGTYEQYF. The CDR3 coding sequence is TGTGCCAGCAGTTATGGGGGGGTTGGGACCTACGAGCAGTACTTC. The chain recombines TRBV28 with TRBJ2-7; 7 bases align to TRBD2. The CDR3 contains 15 residues. Unmatched junction bases numbered 8, after V lost 4 bases and J lost 2 bases. CDR1 and CDR2 from the germline V gene are MDHEN and SYDVKM.

The chain is built from TRBV9 and TRBJ2-7; D unresolved. There are 15 residues in the CDR3. V dropped 0 bases and J dropped 1 base, with 11 bases sitting between them. Germline loops: CDR1 SGDLS, CDR2 YYNGEE. CDR3 sequence: CASSVEPHKSYEQYF. The CDR3 DNA reads TGTGCCAGCAGCGTAGAACCACATAAATCCTACGAGCAGTACTTC.

The chain carries TRBV5-1 and TRBJ2-3; TRBD2 matches 9 bases. The CDR3 extends over 15 amino acids. CDR1 is SGHRS and CDR2 is YFSETQ in the germline V gene. V was clipped by 5 bases and J by 1 base; unmatched bases: 5. CDR3 coding DNA: TGCGCCAGCAGTGGCGGGAGGGGGGGCACAGATACGCAGTATTTT. It codes for CASSGGRGGTDTQYF.

This clone was seen a few times. The rearrangement uses TRBV5-1 and TRBJ2-1; D is uncertain. The CDR3 is made up of 13 amino acids. Germline V gene sequence: CDR1 SGHRS, CDR2 YFSETQ. Trimming left V 3 bases short and J 7 bases short, with 11 bases between. CDR3 nucleotides: TGCGCCAGCAGCTCCGACAATTTTAATGAGCAGTTCTTC. It codes for CASSSDNFNEQFF.